A selection of T cell receptor beta chains follows, all from one sample in a study of shared clonotypes between healthy human individuals. Libraries were prepared by immunoSEQ multiplex PCR; TCRdb keeps only in-frame clonotypes and omits some of them. This sample has hundreds of thousands of clones; around 95% occur once, and the top ten carry approximately 0.11%. Sequencing was done on a sample of naive CD8+ T cells sorted from blood. Source of these receptors: a woman under 40 in good health. Each CDR3 is given with its conserved first and last residue. The D gene is left open where the match is weak. The size entry is marked missing in some rows and otherwise reads once, few, many or a size class.

TRBV27	once	TRBJ2-7	TRBD1	CASTEMTGGEQYF	TGTGCCAGCACAGAAATGACAGGGGGGGAGCAGTACTTC
TRBV27	once	TRBJ2-7	.	CASSLGGARSSYEQYF	TGTGCCAGCAGTCTGGGAGGCGCCCGAAGCTCCTACGAGCAGTACTTC
TRBV27	.	TRBJ1-1	.	CASSLSQGNTEAFF	TGTGCCAGCAGTTTATCACAGGGGAACACTGAAGCTTTCTTT
TRBV15	.	TRBJ1-3	.	CATSRGQTPGNTIYF	TGTGCCACCAGCAGAGGACAGACCCCTGGAAACACCATATATTTT
TRBV28	.	TRBJ2-3	TRBD2	CASSFPPRKASSGRFWYTQYF	TGTGCCAGCAGTTTCCCCCCACGAAAGGCGTCTAGCGGGAGATTTTGGTATACGCAGTATTTT
TRBV27	.	TRBJ2-7	TRBD1	CASSTTGTGAYEQYF	TGTGCCAGCAGTACTACCGGGACAGGGGCCTACGAGCAGTACTTC
TRBV27	.	TRBJ1-1	.	CASSLTGITEAFF	TGTGCCAGCAGTTTAACAGGGATCACTGAAGCTTTCTTT
TRBV29-1	.	TRBJ2-1	TRBD2	CSVVILGLAPNEQFF	TGCAGCGTTGTAATACTAGGACTAGCACCCAATGAGCAGTTCTTC
TRBV19	.	TRBJ2-7	.	CASSTSDGYEQYF	TGTGCCAGTAGTACCTCGGACGGCTACGAGCAGTACTTC
TRBV27	once	TRBJ1-5	.	CASSPYKGNQPQHF	TGTGCCAGCAGTCCCTACAAGGGCAATCAGCCCCAGCATTTT
TRBV5-5	few	TRBJ2-7	.	CASSWLGGQVVYEQYF	TGTGCCAGCAGCTGGCTGGGAGGACAGGTTGTCTACGAGCAGTACTTC
TRBV5-6	.	TRBJ1-2	.	CASSLGTGRDGYTF	TGTGCCAGCAGCTTGGGAACAGGAAGAGATGGCTACACCTTC
TRBV27	.	TRBJ2-2	.	CASSLRRAGELFF	TGTGCCAGCAGCCTTCGACGGGCCGGGGAGCTGTTTTTT
TRBV2	.	TRBJ2-7	.	CASSGPGGGTDEQYF	TGTGCCAGCAGTGGACCCGGAGGTGGAACCGACGAGCAGTACTTC
TRBV7-9	.	TRBJ2-3	TRBD2	CASSHGASGWLVDTQYF	TGTGCCAGCAGCCATGGGGCTAGCGGGTGGCTGGTGGATACGCAGTATTTT
TRBV9	.	TRBJ2-5	.	CASSPTSRETQYF	TGTGCCAGCAGCCCTACCAGTAGGGAGACCCAGTACTTC
TRBV5-6	.	TRBJ2-1	TRBD2	CASSLGTSGPYNEQFF	TGTGCCAGCAGCTTGGGGACTAGCGGGCCGTACAATGAGCAGTTCTTC
TRBV10-3	.	TRBJ2-7	.	CAIGAGSYEQYF	TGTGCCATCGGGGCGGGATCCTACGAGCAGTACTTC
TRBV19	.	TRBJ1-1	TRBD1	CASRDRGNTEAFF	TGTGCCAGTAGGGACAGGGGGAACACTGAAGCTTTCTTT
TRBV14	once	TRBJ1-1	.	CASSQHWAETEAFF	TGTGCCAGCAGCCAACACTGGGCAGAGACTGAAGCTTTCTTT
TRBV19	.	TRBJ2-7	TRBD1	CASSMKHSVWDRTYEQYF	TGTGCCAGTAGTATGAAGCATTCTGTTTGGGACAGAACCTACGAGCAGTACTTC
TRBV15	.	TRBJ2-3	.	CATSRGGGTLRDTQYF	TGTGCCACCAGCAGAGGGGGCGGGACCTTGAGAGATACGCAGTATTTT
TRBV7-8	once	TRBJ2-5	TRBD1	CASSVGTGGADEQYF	TGTGCCAGCAGCGTCGGGACAGGGGGCGCGGATGAGCAGTACTTC
TRBV29-1	.	TRBJ1-5	.	CSAGNLSQPQHF	TGCAGCGCCGGAAATCTTAGCCAGCCCCAGCATTTT
TRBV27	.	TRBJ2-3	.	CASSLRGTDTQYF	TGTGCCAGCAGTTTAAGGGGCACAGATACGCAGTATTTT
TRBV9	few	TRBJ1-1	.	CASSGGPNTEAFF	TGTGCCAGCAGCGGGGGGCCGAACACTGAAGCTTTCTTT
TRBV11-3	.	TRBJ2-1	TRBD1	CASSLSGTGYNEQFF	TGTGCCAGCAGCCTGTCGGGGACAGGGTACAATGAGCAGTTCTTC
TRBV28	few	TRBJ1-5	.	CASSLFVSANQPQHF	TGTGCCAGCAGTTTATTCGTCAGCGCGAATCAGCCCCAGCATTTT
TRBV4-1	.	TRBJ2-7	.	CASSQDLWELGTYEQYF	TGCGCCAGCAGCCAAGATCTATGGGAACTCGGAACCTACGAGCAGTACTTC
TRBV4-1	.	TRBJ2-1	.	CASSHVLGTNEQFF	TGCGCCAGCAGCCATGTTCTCGGGACCAATGAGCAGTTCTTC
TRBV5-6	.	TRBJ2-7	.	CASSLSSSSWGYEQYF	TGTGCCAGCAGCTTGAGCTCCAGTTCATGGGGGTACGAGCAGTACTTC
TRBV7-2	.	TRBJ2-7	TRBD2	CASSFSPAGVLEQYF	TGTGCCAGCAGCTTTTCCCCAGCGGGAGTCCTCGAGCAGTACTTC
TRBV6-6	.	TRBJ2-7	.	CASSYSYGDYEQYF	TGTGCCAGCAGTTACTCTTACGGGGACTACGAGCAGTACTTC
TRBV9	.	TRBJ2-5	.	CASSAHFQETQYF	TGTGCCAGCAGCGCTCATTTCCAAGAGACCCAGTACTTC
TRBV6-5	once	TRBJ1-1	.	CASSYSTYSNTEAFF	TGTGCCAGCAGTTACTCCACGTATTCGAACACTGAAGCTTTCTTT
TRBV27	.	TRBJ1-5	TRBD1	CASSPGTAYQPQHF	TGTGCCAGCAGTCCCGGGACAGCCTATCAGCCCCAGCATTTT
TRBV7-9	.	TRBJ2-7	.	CASRRDGNSYEQYF	TGTGCCAGCAGGAGGGACGGTAACTCCTACGAGCAGTACTTC
TRBV5-3	.	TRBJ1-4	TRBD1	CARSLDRTGVTNEKLFF	TGTGCCAGAAGCTTGGACCGGACAGGGGTCACTAATGAAAAACTGTTTTTT
TRBV7-8	.	TRBJ2-2	.	CASSLGVGLNTGELFF	TGTGCCAGCAGCTTAGGGGTCGGACTAAACACCGGGGAGCTGTTTTTT
TRBV4-1	.	TRBJ1-2	TRBD1	CASSQDLWDRGIEGYTF	TGCGCCAGCAGCCAAGATCTATGGGACAGGGGGATTGAGGGCTACACCTTC
TRBV2	few	TRBJ2-7	TRBD1	CASSAGTAIEQYF	TGTGCCAGCAGTGCGGGGACAGCCATCGAGCAGTACTTC
TRBV28	.	TRBJ1-5	.	CASSLLSSRDQPQHF	TGTGCCAGCAGTTTATTAAGTTCTAGAGATCAGCCCCAGCATTTT
TRBV7-8	.	TRBJ2-7	.	CASSLGDWTYEQYF	TGTGCCAGCAGCTTAGGAGACTGGACTTACGAGCAGTACTTC
TRBV2	.	TRBJ2-5	.	CASSELWGAGGETQYF	TGTGCCAGCAGTGAATTGTGGGGAGCCGGAGGGGAGACCCAGTACTTC
TRBV5-1	.	TRBJ1-1	TRBD1	CASSQIGTGAIAMNTEAFF	TGCGCCAGCAGCCAAATTGGGACAGGGGCGATCGCAATGAACACTGAAGCTTTCTTT
TRBV7-8	.	TRBJ2-7	.	CASSPPEREHYEQYF	TGTGCCAGCAGCCCCCCGGAACGGGAACACTACGAGCAGTACTTC
TRBV5-6	.	TRBJ1-5	.	CASSAYGQPQHF	TGTGCCAGCAGCGCTTATGGTCAGCCCCAGCATTTT
TRBV27	.	TRBJ2-7	TRBD1	CASSLIRAGGTYEQYF	TGTGCCAGCAGTTTAATCAGAGCAGGGGGCACTTACGAGCAGTACTTC
TRBV29-1	.	TRBJ2-7	.	CSVATGVSYEQYF	TGCAGCGTCGCTACAGGAGTCTCCTACGAGCAGTACTTC
TRBV27	.	TRBJ2-7	.	CASSSGRFYEQYF	TGTGCCAGCAGTTCCGGACGGTTTTACGAGCAGTACTTC
TRBV7-9	once	TRBJ2-7	TRBD1	CASSSGPGGLYEQYF	TGTGCCAGCAGCTCCGGACCAGGGGGCCTCTACGAGCAGTACTTC
TRBV6-6	.	TRBJ2-7	.	CASSYAEGSYEQYF	TGTGCCAGCAGTTACGCGGAAGGTTCCTACGAGCAGTACTTC
TRBV23-1	.	TRBJ2-2	.	CASSQPTRAWVNTGELFF	TGCGCCAGCAGTCAACCAACCAGGGCGTGGGTGAACACCGGGGAGCTGTTTTTT
TRBV5-4	.	TRBJ2-7	TRBD1	CASSFRGSTYEQYF	TGTGCCAGCAGCTTCAGGGGGTCCACCTACGAGCAGTACTTC
TRBV11-2	.	TRBJ2-7	TRBD2	CASSLDLYGRRYEQYF	TGTGCCAGCAGCTTAGATCTATACGGGAGGAGGTACGAGCAGTACTTC